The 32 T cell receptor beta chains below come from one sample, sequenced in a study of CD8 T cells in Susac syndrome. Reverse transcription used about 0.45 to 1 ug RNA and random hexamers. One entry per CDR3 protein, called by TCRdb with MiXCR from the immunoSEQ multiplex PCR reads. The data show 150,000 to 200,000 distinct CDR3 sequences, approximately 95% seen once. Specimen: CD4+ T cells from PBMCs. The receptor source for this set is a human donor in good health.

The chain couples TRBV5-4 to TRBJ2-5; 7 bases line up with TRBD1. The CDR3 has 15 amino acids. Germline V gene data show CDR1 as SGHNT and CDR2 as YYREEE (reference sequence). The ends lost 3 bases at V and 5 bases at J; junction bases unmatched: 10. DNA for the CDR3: TGTGCCAGCAGCTCCCTCCAGGGGGTGGGGGAGACCCAGTACTTC. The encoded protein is CASSSLQGVGETQYF.

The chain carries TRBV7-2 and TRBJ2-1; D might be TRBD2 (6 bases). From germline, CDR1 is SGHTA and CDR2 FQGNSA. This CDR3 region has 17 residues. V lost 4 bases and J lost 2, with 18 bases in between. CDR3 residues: CASSSLPGLKTYNEQFF. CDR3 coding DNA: TGTGCCAGCAGCTCCCTCCCGGGACTTAAAACCTACAATGAGCAGTTCTTC.

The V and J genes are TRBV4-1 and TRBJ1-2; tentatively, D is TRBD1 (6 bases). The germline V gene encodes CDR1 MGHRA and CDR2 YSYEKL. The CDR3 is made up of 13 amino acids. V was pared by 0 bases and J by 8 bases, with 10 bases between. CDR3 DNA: TGCGCCAGCAGCCAAGAAACAGGGTTGGGCTACACCTTC. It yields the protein CASSQETGLGYTF.

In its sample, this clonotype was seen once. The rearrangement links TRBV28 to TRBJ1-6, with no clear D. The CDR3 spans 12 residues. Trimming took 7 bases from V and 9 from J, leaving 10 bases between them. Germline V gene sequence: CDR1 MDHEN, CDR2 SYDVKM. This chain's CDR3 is CASTGSSSPLHF. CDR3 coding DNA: TGTGCCAGCACCGGATCGAGTTCACCCCTCCACTTT.

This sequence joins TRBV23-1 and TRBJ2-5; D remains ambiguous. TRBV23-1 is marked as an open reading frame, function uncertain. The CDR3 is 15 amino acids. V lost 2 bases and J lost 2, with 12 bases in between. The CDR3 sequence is CASSQKETLQETQYF. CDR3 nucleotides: TGCGCCAGCAGTCAAAAGGAGACTCTTCAAGAGACCCAGTACTTC.

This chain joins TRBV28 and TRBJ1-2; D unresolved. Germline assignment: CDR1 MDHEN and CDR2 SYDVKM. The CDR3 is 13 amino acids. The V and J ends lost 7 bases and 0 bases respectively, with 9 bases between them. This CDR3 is CASTPDSNYGYTF. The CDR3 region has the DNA TGTGCCAGCACCCCAGACTCTAACTATGGCTACACCTTC.

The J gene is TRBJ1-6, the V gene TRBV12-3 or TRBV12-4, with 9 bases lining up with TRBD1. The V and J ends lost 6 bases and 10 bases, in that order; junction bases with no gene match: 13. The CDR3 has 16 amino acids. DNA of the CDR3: TGTGCCAGCAGCTCGCCCCATAGACAGGGGGGATCACCCCTCCACTTT. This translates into CASSSPHRQGGSPLHF.

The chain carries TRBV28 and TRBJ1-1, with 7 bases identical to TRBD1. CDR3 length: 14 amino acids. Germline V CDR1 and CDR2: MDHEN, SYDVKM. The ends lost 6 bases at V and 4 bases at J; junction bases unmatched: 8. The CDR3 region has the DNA TGTGCCAGCAGGGCAGGGGGTGGGACCACTGAAGCTTTCTTT. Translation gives CASRAGGGTTEAFF.

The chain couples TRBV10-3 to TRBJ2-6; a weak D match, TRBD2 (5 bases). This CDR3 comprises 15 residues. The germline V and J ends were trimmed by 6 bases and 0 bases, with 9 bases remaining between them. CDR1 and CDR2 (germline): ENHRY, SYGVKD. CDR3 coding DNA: TGTGCCATCAGCGACGGAGGCTCTGGGGCCAACGTCCTGACTTTC. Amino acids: CAISDGGSGANVLTF.

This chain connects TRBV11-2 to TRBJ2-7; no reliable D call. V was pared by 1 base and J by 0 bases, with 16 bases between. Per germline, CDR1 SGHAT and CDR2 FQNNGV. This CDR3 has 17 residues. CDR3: CASSLALNPSLSYEQYF. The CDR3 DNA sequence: TGTGCCAGCAGCTTAGCTCTTAACCCATCCCTCTCCTACGAGCAGTACTTC. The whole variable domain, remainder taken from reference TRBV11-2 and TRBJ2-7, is EAGVAQSPRYKIIEKRQSVAFWCNPISGHATLYWYQQILGQGPKLLIQFQNNGVVDDSQLPKDRFSAERLKGVDSTLKIQPAKLEDSAVYLCASSLALNPSLSYEQYFGPGTRLTVT.

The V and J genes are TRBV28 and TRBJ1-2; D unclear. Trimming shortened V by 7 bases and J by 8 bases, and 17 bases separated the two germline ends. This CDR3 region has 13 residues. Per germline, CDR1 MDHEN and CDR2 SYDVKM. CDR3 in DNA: TGTGCCAGCATCATGAGGGCGGCCGCGGGCTACACCTTC. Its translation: CASIMRAAAGYTF.

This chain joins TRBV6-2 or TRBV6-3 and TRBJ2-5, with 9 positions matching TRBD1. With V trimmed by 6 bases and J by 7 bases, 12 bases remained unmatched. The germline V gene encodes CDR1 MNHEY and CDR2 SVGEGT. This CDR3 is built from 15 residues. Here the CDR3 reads CASSSGQGPLGTQYF. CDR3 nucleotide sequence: TGTGCCAGCAGCTCCGGACAGGGGCCTTTGGGGACCCAGTACTTC.

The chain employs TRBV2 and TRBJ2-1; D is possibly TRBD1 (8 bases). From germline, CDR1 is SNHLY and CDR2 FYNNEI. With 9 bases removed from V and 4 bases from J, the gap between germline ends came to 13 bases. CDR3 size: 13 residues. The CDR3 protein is CARGQGGYNEQFF. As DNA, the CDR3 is TGTGCCAGAGGACAGGGAGGGTACAATGAGCAGTTCTTC.

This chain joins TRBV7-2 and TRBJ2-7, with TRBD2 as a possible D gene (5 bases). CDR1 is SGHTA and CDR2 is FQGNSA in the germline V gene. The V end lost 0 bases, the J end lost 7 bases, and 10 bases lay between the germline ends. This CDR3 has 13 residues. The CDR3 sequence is CASSLARRGEQYV. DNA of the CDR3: TGTGCCAGCAGCTTAGCGCGGCGCGGGGAGCAGTACGTC.

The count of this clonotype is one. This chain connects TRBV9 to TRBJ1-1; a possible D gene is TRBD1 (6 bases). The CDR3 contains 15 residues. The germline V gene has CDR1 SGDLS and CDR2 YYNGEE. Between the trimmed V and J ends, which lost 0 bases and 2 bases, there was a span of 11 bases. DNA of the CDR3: TGTGCCAGCAGCGTAGACGGACAGCCCAACACTGAAGCTTTCTTT. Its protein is CASSVDGQPNTEAFF.

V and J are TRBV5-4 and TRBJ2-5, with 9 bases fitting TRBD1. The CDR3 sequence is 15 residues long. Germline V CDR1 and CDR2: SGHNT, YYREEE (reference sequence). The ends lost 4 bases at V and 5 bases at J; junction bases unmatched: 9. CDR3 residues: CASSLDRGFGETQYF. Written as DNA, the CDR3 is TGTGCCAGCAGCCTGGACAGGGGATTCGGTGAGACCCAGTACTTC.

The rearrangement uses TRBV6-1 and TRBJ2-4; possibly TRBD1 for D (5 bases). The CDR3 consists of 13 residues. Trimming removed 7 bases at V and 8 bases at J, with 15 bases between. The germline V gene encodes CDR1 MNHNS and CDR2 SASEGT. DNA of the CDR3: TGTGCCAGCACCCGAGACAGTTTAGACATTCAGTACTTC. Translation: CASTRDSLDIQYF.

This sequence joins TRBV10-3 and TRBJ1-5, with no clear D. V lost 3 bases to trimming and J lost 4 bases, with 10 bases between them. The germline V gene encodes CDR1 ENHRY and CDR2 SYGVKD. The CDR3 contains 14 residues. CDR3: CAISERGKNQPQHF. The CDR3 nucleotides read TGTGCCATCAGTGAACGAGGGAAGAATCAGCCCCAGCATTTT.

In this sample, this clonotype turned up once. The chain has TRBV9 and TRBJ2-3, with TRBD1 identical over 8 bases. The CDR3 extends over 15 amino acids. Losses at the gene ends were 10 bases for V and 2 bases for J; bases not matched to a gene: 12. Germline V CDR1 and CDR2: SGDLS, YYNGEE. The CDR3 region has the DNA TGTGCCTCAACACAGGGGGTCTCTCACACAGATACGCAGTATTTT. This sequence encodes CASTQGVSHTDTQYF.

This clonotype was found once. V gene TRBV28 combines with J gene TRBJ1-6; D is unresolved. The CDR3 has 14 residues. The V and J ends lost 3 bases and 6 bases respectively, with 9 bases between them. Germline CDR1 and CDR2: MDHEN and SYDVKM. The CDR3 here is CASSLVYVNSPLHF. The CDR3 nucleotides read TGTGCCAGCAGTTTGGTGTATGTTAATTCACCCCTCCACTTT. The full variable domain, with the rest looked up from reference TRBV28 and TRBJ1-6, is DVKVTQSSRYLVKRTGEKVFLECVQDMDHENMFWYRQDPGLGLRLIYFSYDVKMKEKGDIPEGYSVSREKKERFSLILESASTNQTSMYLCASSLVYVNSPLHFGNGTRLTVT.

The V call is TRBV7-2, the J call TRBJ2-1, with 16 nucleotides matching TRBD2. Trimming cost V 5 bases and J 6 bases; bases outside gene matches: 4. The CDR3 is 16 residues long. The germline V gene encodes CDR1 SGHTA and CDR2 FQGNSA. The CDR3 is CASSQGLAGGLNEQFF. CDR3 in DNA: TGTGCCAGCAGCCAGGGACTAGCGGGGGGGCTCAATGAGCAGTTCTTC.

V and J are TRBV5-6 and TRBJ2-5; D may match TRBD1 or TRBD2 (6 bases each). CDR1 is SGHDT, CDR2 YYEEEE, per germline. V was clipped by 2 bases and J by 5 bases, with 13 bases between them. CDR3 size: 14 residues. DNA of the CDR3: TGTGCCAGCAGCTTCGGGGGCCGGAGGGAGACCCAGTACTTC. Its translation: CASSFGGRRETQYF. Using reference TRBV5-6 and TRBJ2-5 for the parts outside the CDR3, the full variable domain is DAGVTQSPTHLIKTRGQQVTLRCSPKSGHDTVSWYQQALGQGPQFIFQYYEEEERQRGNFPDRFSGHQFPNYSSELNVNALLLGDSALYLCASSFGGRRETQYFGPGTRLLVL.

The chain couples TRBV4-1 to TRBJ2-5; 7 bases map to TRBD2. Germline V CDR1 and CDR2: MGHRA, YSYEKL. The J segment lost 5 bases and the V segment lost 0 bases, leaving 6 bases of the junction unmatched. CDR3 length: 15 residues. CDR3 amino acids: CASSQDPGLMETQYF. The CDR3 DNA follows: TGCGCCAGCAGCCAAGATCCGGGACTAATGGAGACCCAGTACTTC.

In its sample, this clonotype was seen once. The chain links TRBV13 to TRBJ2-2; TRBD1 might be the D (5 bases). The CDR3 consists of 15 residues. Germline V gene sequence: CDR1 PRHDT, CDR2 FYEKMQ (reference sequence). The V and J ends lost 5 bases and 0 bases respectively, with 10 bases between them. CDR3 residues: CASSRRVPNTGELFF. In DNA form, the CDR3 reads TGTGCCAGCAGCCGCAGGGTCCCGAACACCGGGGAGCTGTTTTTT. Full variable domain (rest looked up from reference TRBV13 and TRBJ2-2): AAGVIQSPRHLIKEKRETATLKCYPIPRHDTVYWYQQGPGQDPQFLISFYEKMQSDKGSIPDRFSAQQFSDYHSELNMSSLELGDSALYFCASSRRVPNTGELFFGEGSRLTVL.

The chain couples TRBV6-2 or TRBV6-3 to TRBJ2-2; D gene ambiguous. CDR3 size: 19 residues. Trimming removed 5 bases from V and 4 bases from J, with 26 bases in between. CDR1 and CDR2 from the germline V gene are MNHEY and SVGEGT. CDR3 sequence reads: CASSPVHIRAHKPTGELFF. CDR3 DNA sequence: TGTGCCAGCAGTCCCGTTCATATCCGGGCCCACAAACCCACCGGGGAGCTGTTTTTT.

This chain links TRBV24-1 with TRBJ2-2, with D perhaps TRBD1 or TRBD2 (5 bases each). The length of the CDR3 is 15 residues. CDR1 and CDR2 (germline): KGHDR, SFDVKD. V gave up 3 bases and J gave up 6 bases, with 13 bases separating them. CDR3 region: CATSDPGTAAGELFF. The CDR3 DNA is TGTGCCACCAGTGATCCCGGGACCGCGGCCGGGGAGCTGTTTTTT.

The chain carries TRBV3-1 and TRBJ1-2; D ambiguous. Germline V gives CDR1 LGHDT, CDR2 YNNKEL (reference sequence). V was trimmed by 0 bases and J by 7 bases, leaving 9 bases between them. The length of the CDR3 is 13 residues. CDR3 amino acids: CASSQDGIGGYTF. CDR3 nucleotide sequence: TGTGCCAGCAGCCAAGACGGAATTGGTGGCTACACCTTC. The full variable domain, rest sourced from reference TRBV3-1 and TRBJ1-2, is DTAVSQTPKYLVTQMGNDKSIKCEQNLGHDTMYWYKQDSKKFLKIMFSYNNKELIINETVPNRFSPKSPDKAHLNLHINSLELGDSAVYFCASSQDGIGGYTFGSGTRLTVV.

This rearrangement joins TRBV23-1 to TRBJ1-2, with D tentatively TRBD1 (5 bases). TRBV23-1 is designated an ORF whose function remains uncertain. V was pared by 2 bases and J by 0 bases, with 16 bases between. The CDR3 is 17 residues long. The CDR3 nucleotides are TGCGCCAGCAGTCAACTGGGAGGGACCTTAGCTAACTATGGCTACACCTTC. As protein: CASSQLGGTLANYGYTF.

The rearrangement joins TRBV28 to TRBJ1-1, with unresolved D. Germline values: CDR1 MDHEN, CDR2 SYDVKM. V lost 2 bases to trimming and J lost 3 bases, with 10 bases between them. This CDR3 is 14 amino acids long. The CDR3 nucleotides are TGTGCCAGCAGTTTAGCGGGGTATCACACTGAAGCTTTCTTT. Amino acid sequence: CASSLAGYHTEAFF.

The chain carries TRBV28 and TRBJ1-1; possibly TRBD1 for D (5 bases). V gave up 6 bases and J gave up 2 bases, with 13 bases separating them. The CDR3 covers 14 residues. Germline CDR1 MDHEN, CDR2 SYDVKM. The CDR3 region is CASRPGTANTEAFF. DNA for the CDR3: TGTGCCAGCAGGCCCGGGACGGCCAACACTGAAGCTTTCTTT. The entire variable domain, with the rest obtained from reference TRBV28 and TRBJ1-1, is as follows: DVKVTQSSRYLVKRTGEKVFLECVQDMDHENMFWYRQDPGLGLRLIYFSYDVKMKEKGDIPEGYSVSREKKERFSLILESASTNQTSMYLCASRPGTANTEAFFGQGTRLTVV.

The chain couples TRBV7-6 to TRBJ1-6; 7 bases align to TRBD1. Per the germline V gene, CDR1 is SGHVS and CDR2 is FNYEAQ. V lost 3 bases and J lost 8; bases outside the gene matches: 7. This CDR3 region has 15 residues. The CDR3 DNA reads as TGTGCCAGCAGCTTGCGGACAGGATCGGATTCACCCCTCCACTTT. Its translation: CASSLRTGSDSPLHF.

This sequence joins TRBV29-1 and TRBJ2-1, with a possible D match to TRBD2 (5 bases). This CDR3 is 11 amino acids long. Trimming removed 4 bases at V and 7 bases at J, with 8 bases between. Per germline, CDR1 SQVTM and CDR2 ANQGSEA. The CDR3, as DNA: TGCAGCGTTGGGACTGTAAATGAGCAGTTCTTC. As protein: CSVGTVNEQFF.